Below, one TCR beta chain is given with its context. This clone came up many times. Its target antigen remains unknown. Base qualities are not provided; no much larger clone lies one nucleotide away. CDR1 and CDR2, per the germline V gene, are LGHNA and YSLEER. CDR3 length: 19 amino acids, cysteine to phenylalanine. The kept DNA is CDR3 alone, 57 bases in frame from the first base. V lost 5 bases and J lost 2 bases, and the count of bases not matched to a germline gene is 13. Reading the label with the study, this specimen's treatment or condition is: high-dose cyclophosphamide on days +3 and +4 as single-agent GVHD prophylaxis. For conditioning, the PTCy patients got busulfan and fludarabine, then a related or unrelated marrow graft, followed by cyclophosphamide on days +3 and +4. The PTCy-treated patients were drawn from a prospective, multi-institutional clinical trial. Mononuclear cells from peripheral blood and bone marrow were separated by Ficoll-Hypaque density centrifugation and then cryopreserved.

This sample is part of a study of T cells after posttransplantation cyclophosphamide (dated by TCRdb to about 2016). With respect to the entire study: The study tracked T cell repertoire reconstitution by TRB sequencing after myeloablative bone marrow transplantation using posttransplantation cyclophosphamide as GVHD prophylaxis. Antigen receptor sequencing covered samples from a few dozen PTCy-treated patients and approximately 15 of their related bone marrow donors. Blood from every one of the roughly 30 PTCy patients who had 1-year posttransplant specimens underwent TRB sequencing. TRB sequencing was also done on up to about 3 additional blood samples from 2 to 5.2 years after transplant in 3 patients, and on pretransplant blood from a handful of patients. TRA and TRB clonality were tightly correlated in eight to ten samples, so subsequent TCR analyses focused on TRB only. Public TRB sequences were compared against a database of over 3,000 sequences linked to responses to pathogens, tumor antigens, self-antigens and alloantigens. Results and caveats for the whole study, not just this receptor: Across 45 patients, recipient CMV seropositivity and CMV reactivation were highly associated with TRB clonality; PTCy diversity was similar to CNI/methotrexate controls. Donor-recipient similarity was low at 1-2 months but rose over the first year, and later blood repertoires were often dominated by donor CD8+ memory clones. The TRB repertoires of T cells infiltrating skin or the GI tract showed only limited overlap with the TRB repertoires found in blood.

TRB sequencing was run on genomic DNA with either the immunoSEQ assay at survey resolution or the hsTCRB kit. On the study's bioinformatics: The immunoSEQ software handled the initial read processing, while the LymphoSeq R package was used for the repertoire analyses. Clonality was computed as 1 minus normalized Shannon entropy, and a Gini coefficient was also calculated for each TRB dataset. To infer phenotypes in unsorted samples, TRB sequences from sorted subsets of the recipient or donor were mapped onto unsorted samples from the same recipient. TCRdb stores this immuneACCESS table with in-frame sequences only. Part of the clones is absent; in the studies checked, under half of the shortfall reflects unresolved V genes, and no reason is known for the rest. V, J and clone size are those of that table, while D and trimming were read from the DNA. In this sample, 17,000 or so clones appear, none counted once only. The ten top clones hold about 0.54% of the sample.

The TCR originated in a female patient aged 30-39 years who received an allogeneic stem cell transplant from a related donor, was CMV-positive, and had no GVHD. Post transplant, some T cells may arise from the graft donor. The sequencing used PBMCs, collected after allogeneic stem cell transplant with posttransplant cyclophosphamide. The chain uses TRBV4-3 and TRBJ2-3; a stretch of 13 junction bases matches TRBD2. For the CDR3, the sequence is CASSAVGLAGAVLTDTQYF. In nucleotides, the sequence is TGCGCCAGCAGCGCGGTAGGACTAGCGGGAGCCGTTCTCACAGATACGCAGTATTTT.